The source of this T cell receptor (beta chain) is a study of blood T cell repertoires in COVID-19 (dated by TCRdb to about 2020). For the wider study: Samples from collaborators originated in the United States, Italy and Spain and spanned both the acute and convalescent phases of COVID-19. The repertoires were made available in a free public database intended to serve as a resource for research on the immune response to SARS-CoV-2. The prospective study material was composed of cDNA or gDNA derived from T cells, B-cell-depleted T cells, or PBMCs. Where available, HLA class I and class II types were obtained from metadata supplied by the sample provider rather than from assay-based typing. A de-identified subject ID, COVID-19 status, age in years and sex were almost always included in the sample metadata. Samples were obtained from the ongoing ImmuneRACE study (first 160 participants) and from 1,200 or so subjects provided by 6 global collaborators. The dataset comprised deeply sampled blood TCRbeta repertoires from subjects exposed to, actively infected with, or recovered from COVID-19. Paper-wide results and their limitations: How much clinical and demographic metadata was included differed by source and by participant, and the metadata was provided uncurated.

Points on this clone: Its specific antigen is unknown. No quality values exist for individual bases; no much larger clone is one base distant.

CDR1 and CDR2 are drawn from the germline V gene: LGHNT, FRNRAP. The germline V and J ends show losses of 0 bases and 2 bases respectively, and no gene match explains 19 bases of the junction. The CDR3, from cysteine to phenylalanine, totals 21 residues. Of the read, only the CDR3 DNA is kept; its 63 bases are in frame from base 1. The immunoSEQ Assay, a bias-controlled multiplex PCR, was used to amplify TCRbeta CDR3 regions from genomic DNA. Turning to the authors' computational methods: Within the assay, amplification of reference gene primers was used to estimate how many nucleated cells each sample contained. To quantify the absolute abundance of each unique TCRbeta CDR3 rearrangement, sequence reads were collapsed and filtered. For each sample, productive Simpson clonality was calculated as the square root of Simpson's diversity index across productive rearrangements. TCRdb provides this immuneACCESS table in a form limited to in-frame rearrangements. Some clones are lacking; in checked studies, under half of them reflect an unresolved V gene, and why the rest are absent is not known. For V, J and clone size, that table is used; D and trimming come from the DNA. The sample table lists tens of thousands of clones, approximately 87% of them with a count of one. The ten largest account for roughly 18% of the sample.

Each collaborating institution followed its own protocols to collect whole blood in K2EDTA tubes. For TCRbeta analysis, collaborator samples were shipped as frozen whole blood, as isolated PBMCs, or as DNA extracted from either sample type. The sequence was collected from a woman aged 80 or over with acute or convalescent COVID-19. The sample comprised peripheral blood. This chain joins TRBV12-5 to TRBJ2-1; 7 bases in between match TRBD2. The CDR3 amino acid sequence is: CASGLVHSGRSTGRTYNEQFF. The nucleotides are TGTGCTAGTGGTTTGGTACATAGCGGGCGCAGTACTGGAAGAACCTACAATGAGCAGTTCTTC.